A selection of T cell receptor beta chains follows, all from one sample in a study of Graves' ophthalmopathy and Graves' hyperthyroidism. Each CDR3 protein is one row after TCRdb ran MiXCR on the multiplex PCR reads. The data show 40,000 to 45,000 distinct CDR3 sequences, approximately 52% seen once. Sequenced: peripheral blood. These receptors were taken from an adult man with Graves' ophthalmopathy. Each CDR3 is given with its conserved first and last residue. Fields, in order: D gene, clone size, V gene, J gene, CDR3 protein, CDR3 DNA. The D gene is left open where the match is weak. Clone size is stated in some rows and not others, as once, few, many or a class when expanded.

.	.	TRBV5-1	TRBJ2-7	CASSSYWEVGEQYF	TGCGCCAGCAGCTCGTATTGGGAGGTCGGCGAGCAGTACTTC
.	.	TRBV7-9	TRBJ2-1	CASSPDGGPPQFF	TGTGCCAGCAGCCCCGACGGGGGGCCGCCGCAGTTCTTC
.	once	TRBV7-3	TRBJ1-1	CASSLRTAPNTEAFF	TGTGCCAGCAGCCTCCGGACAGCTCCGAACACTGAAGCTTTCTTT
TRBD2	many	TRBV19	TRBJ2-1	CASSRGLAGSNEQFF	TGTGCCAGTAGCCGGGGACTAGCGGGATCCAATGAGCAGTTCTTC
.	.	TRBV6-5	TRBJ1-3	CASSGVNTIYF	TGTGCCAGCTCAGGGGTAAACACCATATATTTT
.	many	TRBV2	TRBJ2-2	CASRAGPGELFF	TGTGCCAGCAGAGCTGGGCCCGGGGAGCTGTTTTTT
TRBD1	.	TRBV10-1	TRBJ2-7	CASGSRVRTGTGVYEQYF	TGTGCCAGCGGTTCCAGGGTTCGCACCGGGACAGGAGTGTACGAGCAGTACTTC
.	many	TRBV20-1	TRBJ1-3	CSVMGVGNTIYF	TGCAGTGTTATGGGAGTCGGAAACACCATATATTTT
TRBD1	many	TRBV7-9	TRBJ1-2	CASTPTGTGDFYGYTF	TGTGCCAGCACCCCAACCGGGACAGGTGATTTCTATGGCTACACCTTC
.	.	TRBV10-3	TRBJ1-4	CAISEWQGTNEKLFF	TGTGCCATCAGTGAGTGGCAGGGAACTAATGAAAAACTGTTTTTT
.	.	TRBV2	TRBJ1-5	CASSVRVNQPQHF	TGTGCCAGCAGTGTCAGGGTCAATCAGCCCCAGCATTTT
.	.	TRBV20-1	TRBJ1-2	CSASIWGANYGYTF	TGCAGTGCTAGTATCTGGGGAGCTAACTATGGCTACACCTTC
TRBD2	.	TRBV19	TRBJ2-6	CASSINRAGTQLANVLTF	TGTGCCAGTAGTATTAATCGAGCGGGGACCCAGTTAGCCAACGTCCTGACTTTC
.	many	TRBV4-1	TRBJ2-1	CASSLDRDTQPQFF	TGCGCCAGCAGCCTCGATCGGGACACTCAACCGCAGTTCTTC
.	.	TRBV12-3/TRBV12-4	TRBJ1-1	CASRETGRTEAFF	TGTGCCAGCAGAGAAACAGGGCGCACTGAAGCTTTCTTT
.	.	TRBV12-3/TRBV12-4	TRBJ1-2	CASSQQGVSYGYTF	TGTGCCAGCAGTCAACAGGGAGTGAGCTATGGCTACACCTTC
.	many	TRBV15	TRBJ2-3	CATSRGGSTDTQYF	TGTGCCACCAGCAGAGGGGGGAGCACAGATACGCAGTATTTT
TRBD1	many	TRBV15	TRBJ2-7	CATSPGQHSYEQYF	TGTGCCACCAGCCCGGGACAGCACTCCTACGAGCAGTACTTC
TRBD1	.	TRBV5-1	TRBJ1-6	CASSATGGNNSPLHF	TGCGCCAGCAGCGCTACAGGGGGTAACAATTCACCCCTCCACTTT
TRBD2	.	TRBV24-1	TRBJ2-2	CATSDPKHLAGGEYTGELFF	TGTGCCACCAGTGATCCGAAACACCTAGCGGGAGGGGAGTACACCGGGGAGCTGTTTTTT
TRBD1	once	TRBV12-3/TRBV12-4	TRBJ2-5	CASSLGTGAQYF	TGTGCCAGCAGTTTAGGGACAGGGGCCCAGTACTTC
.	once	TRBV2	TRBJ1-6	CASSEGGAGNSPLHF	TGTGCCAGCAGTGAGGGTGGGGCTGGTAATTCACCCCTCCACTTT
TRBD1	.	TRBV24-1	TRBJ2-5	CATATGVLTGETQYF	TGTGCCACCGCGACAGGGGTGCTCACCGGGGAGACCCAGTACTTC
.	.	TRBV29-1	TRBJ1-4	CSAWAGESEKLFF	TGCAGCGCCTGGGCAGGGGAGAGTGAAAAACTGTTTTTT